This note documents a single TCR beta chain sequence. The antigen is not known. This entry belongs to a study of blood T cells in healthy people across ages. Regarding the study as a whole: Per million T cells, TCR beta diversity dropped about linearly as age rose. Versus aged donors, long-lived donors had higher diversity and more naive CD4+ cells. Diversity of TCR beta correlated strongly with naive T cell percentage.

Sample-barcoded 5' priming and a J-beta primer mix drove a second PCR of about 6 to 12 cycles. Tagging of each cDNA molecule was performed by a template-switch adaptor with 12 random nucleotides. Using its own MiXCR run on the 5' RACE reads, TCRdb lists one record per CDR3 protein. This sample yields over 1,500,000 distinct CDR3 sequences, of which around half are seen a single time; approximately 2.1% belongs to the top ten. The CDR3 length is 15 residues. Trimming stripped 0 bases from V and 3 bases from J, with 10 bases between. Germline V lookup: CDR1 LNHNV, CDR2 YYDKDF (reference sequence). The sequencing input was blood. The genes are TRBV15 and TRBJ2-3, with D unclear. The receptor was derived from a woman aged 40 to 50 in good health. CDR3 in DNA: TGTGCCACCAGCAGAGATGGGGTAGGGACAGATACGCAGTATTTT. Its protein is CATSRDGVGTDTQYF.